This T cell receptor (beta chain) was obtained from a study of control samples from healthy donors and cancer patients. Here immunoSEQ multiplex PCR was the method, and the copy in TCRdb shows in-frame clones only, minus some. This table has about 170,000 clones, more than 85% appearing once. Germline CDR1 is KGHSH and CDR2 is LQKENI. The CDR3 runs 18 residues. The V end lost 2 bases, the J end lost 4 bases, and 21 bases lay between the germline ends. This clonotype was sampled from a woman in her 40s in good health. The sequenced sample consisted of blood. The rearrangement joins TRBV18 to TRBJ2-1; tentatively, D is TRBD2 (6 bases). This CDR3 reads CASSPNRKLAVRYNEQFF. The CDR3 bases are TGTGCCAGCTCACCAAACCGAAAACTAGCCGTAAGGTACAATGAGCAGTTCTTC.